Below, one T cell receptor (beta chain) is given with its context. Enrolled during active infection, Seattle patients were then followed longitudinally. The length of the CDR3 is 15 residues. V lost 4 bases and J lost 2; bases outside the gene matches: 5. CDR1 is SGDLS, CDR2 YYNGEE, per germline. This specimen belongs to a study of blood T cell repertoires in COVID-19. At the level of the study: The United States, Italy and Spain supplied acute and convalescent COVID-19 samples. T cells, B-cell-depleted T cells, or PBMCs provided the cDNA or gDNA that served as material.

Authors' processing steps: Estimation of nucleated cell counts relied on the amplification of reference gene primers. The method was immunoSEQ multiplex PCR; TCRdb's version includes in-frame clones alone and lacks a portion of them. V and J calls and clone size follow that table, whereas D and trimming were derived from the DNA. The sample lists about 58,000 clones; 75% to 90% were seen once. The specimen sequenced was peripheral blood. This TCR was sampled from a man aged 55 to 70 with COVID-19, enrolled during active disease. The rearrangement uses TRBV9 and TRBJ2-2, with 7 bases fitting TRBD2. The CDR3 sequence is CASSPTGLNTGELFF. The CDR3, as DNA: TGTGCCAGCAGCCCTACGGGACTAAACACCGGGGAGCTGTTTTTT. Based on the CDR3 plus reference TRBV9 and TRBJ2-2, the full variable domain is DSGVTQTPKHLITATGQRVTLRCSPRSGDLSVYWYQQSLDQGLQFLIQYYNGEERAKGNILERFSAQQFPDLHSELNLSSLELGDSALYFCASSPTGLNTGELFFGEGSRLTVL.